The 14 T cell receptor beta chains below come from one sample, sequenced in a study of control samples from healthy donors and cancer patients. Sequencing used immunoSEQ multiplex PCR; TCRdb keeps in-frame clones, though not all of them. The sample has 100,000 to 150,000 clones; approximately 94% are singletons. Sequences were obtained from PBMCs. The receptors here all came from a man aged 50-59 years with head and neck cancer.

The V and J genes are TRBV19 and TRBJ1-1; D perhaps matches TRBD1 (5 bases). The CDR3 spans 15 residues. The V gene's germline CDR1 is LNHDA and CDR2 SQIVND (reference sequence). The V end lost 7 bases, the J end lost 0 bases, and 15 bases lay between the germline ends. CDR3 sequence: CASTTSGRMNTEAFF. The CDR3 region has the DNA TGTGCCAGTACCACGTCAGGGAGGATGAACACTGAAGCTTTCTTT.

The chain recombines TRBV19 with TRBJ1-1; D not certain. The germline V gene has CDR1 LNHDA and CDR2 SQIVND (reference sequence). The V gene lost 4 bases and the J gene lost 5 bases, with 17 bases spanning the gap. CDR3 size: 15 residues. DNA for the CDR3: TGTGCCAGTAGTAGAAAAGGCCCCGGTCTTACTGAAGCTTTCTTT. It yields the protein CASSRKGPGLTEAFF.

The chain recombines TRBV11-2 with TRBJ2-5; D is unclear. Germline values: CDR1 SGHAT, CDR2 FQNNGV. The CDR3 is 16 amino acids. The V end was cut by 1 base, the J end by 2 bases, with 14 bases between. CDR3 in amino acids: CASSLVGYLGQETQYF. CDR3 bases: TGTGCCAGCAGCTTAGTTGGCTATCTAGGGCAAGAGACCCAGTACTTC. Combining the CDR3 with reference TRBV11-2 and TRBJ2-5 gives the whole variable domain EAGVAQSPRYKIIEKRQSVAFWCNPISGHATLYWYQQILGQGPKLLIQFQNNGVVDDSQLPKDRFSAERLKGVDSTLKIQPAKLEDSAVYLCASSLVGYLGQETQYFGPGTRLLVL.

The chain employs TRBV5-1 and TRBJ2-1; 11 bases agree with TRBD2. Germline CDR1 and CDR2: SGHRS and YFSETQ. CDR3 length: 16 residues. After removal of 0 bases from V and 4 bases from J, the junction contained 3 bases not matched to a gene. The DNA for the CDR3 is TGCGCCAGCAGCTTGGGTCTAGCGGGGGGATACAATGAGCAGTTCTTC. Translation: CASSLGLAGGYNEQFF.

This sequence joins TRBV4-3 and TRBJ1-2, with TRBD1 as a possible D gene (5 bases). Per the germline V gene, CDR1 is LGHNA and CDR2 is YSLEER. V lost 0 bases to trimming and J lost 4 bases, with 12 bases between them. The CDR3 totals 15 residues. The CDR3 bases are TGCGCCAGCAGCCAAGATTCGGGGGTGGGCTATGGCTACACCTTC. Translating it yields CASSQDSGVGYGYTF.

Here the CDR3 reads CASSPDGGLTGELFF. Written as DNA, the CDR3 is TGTGCCAGCTCACCAGACGGGGGTCTCACCGGGGAGCTGTTTTTT. This rearrangement joins TRBV18 to TRBJ2-2; D perhaps matches TRBD2 (6 bases). There are 15 residues in the CDR3. The V end lost 2 bases, the J end lost 4 bases, and 11 bases lay between the germline ends. Germline lookup yields CDR1 KGHSH and CDR2 LQKENI.

The rearrangement joins TRBV2 to TRBJ2-7, with D possibly TRBD1 on 6 matching bases. V gave up 8 bases and J gave up 9 bases, with 17 bases separating them. The CDR3 is made up of 12 amino acids. The germline gives CDR1 SNHLY, CDR2 FYNNEI. The DNA for the CDR3 is TGTGCCAGCGGGAGACAGGCCTTGTGGCAGTACTTC. Residues: CASGRQALWQYF. The full variable domain, completed using reference TRBV2 and TRBJ2-7, is EPEVTQTPSHQVTQMGQEVILRCVPISNHLYFYWYRQILGQKVEFLVSFYNNEISEKSEIFDDQFSVERPDGSNFTLKIRSTKLEDSAMYFCASGRQALWQYFGPGTRLTVT.

The chain combines TRBV7-9 with TRBJ2-6; possibly TRBD1 for D (5 bases). V was shortened by 5 bases and J by 0 bases, with 14 bases between the two germline ends. Germline V gene sequence: CDR1 SEHNR, CDR2 FQNEAQ (reference sequence). This CDR3 region has 17 residues. CDR3: CASSARQLSSGANVLTF. DNA of the CDR3: TGTGCCAGCAGCGCCCGACAGCTAAGCTCTGGGGCCAACGTCCTGACTTTC.

This clone was picked up one time. This rearrangement joins TRBV6-2 or TRBV6-3 to TRBJ2-3, with a possible D match to TRBD1 (7 bases). Between the trimmed V and J ends, which lost 2 bases and 1 base, there was a span of 13 bases. The V gene's germline CDR1 is MNHEY and CDR2 SVGEGT. The CDR3 sequence is 16 residues long. The CDR3 nucleotides read TGTGCCAGCAGTTACGCCCCCAGGGGGGGCACAGATACGCAGTATTTT. Amino acids: CASSYAPRGGTDTQYF.

The chain joins TRBV11-2 to TRBJ2-3; D possibly corresponds to TRBD2 (6 bases). Between the trimmed V and J ends, which lost 1 base and 6 bases, there was a span of 8 bases. The CDR3 covers 13 residues. Per the germline V gene, CDR1 is SGHAT and CDR2 is FQNNGV. CDR3 in amino acids: CASSLALADTQYF. The CDR3 DNA sequence: TGTGCCAGCAGCTTAGCACTAGCTGATACGCAGTATTTT.

This clone occurred a few times. The CDR3 is CASSQEARAYYEQYF. The CDR3 DNA follows: TGCGCCAGCAGCCAAGAGGCTAGGGCTTACTACGAGCAGTACTTC. The chain uses TRBV4-1 and TRBJ2-7; D gene ambiguous. The germline gives CDR1 MGHRA, CDR2 YSYEKL. CDR3 length: 15 amino acids. V dropped 0 bases and J dropped 3 bases, with 12 bases sitting between them.

The chain joins TRBV5-4 to TRBJ2-1, with 11 bases lining up with TRBD2. V was pared by 4 bases and J by 3 bases, with 9 bases of the junction left unmatched. The CDR3 has 17 amino acids. Per germline, CDR1 SGHNT and CDR2 YYREEE (reference sequence). This CDR3 is CASSLTLLAGDYNEQFF. CDR3 DNA sequence: TGTGCCAGCAGCCTGACCCTACTAGCGGGGGACTACAATGAGCAGTTCTTC.

The V call is TRBV6-2 or TRBV6-3, the J call TRBJ1-4; D is undetermined. V was pared by 6 bases and J by 7 bases, with 15 bases between. The CDR3 consists of 14 residues. Germline CDR1 MNHEY, CDR2 SVGEGT. The CDR3 DNA follows: TGTGCCAGCAGCTCGATTGACGCTTTTGAAAAACTGTTTTTT. Protein product: CASSSIDAFEKLFF.

In DNA, the CDR3 is TGTGCCAGCAGCGACACGCGTACTAGCGGGGGGTTCGGGGAGCTGTTTTTT. It encodes CASSDTRTSGGFGELFF. The genes are TRBV9 and TRBJ2-2; 12 bases are a match to TRBD2. The CDR3 is 17 amino acids. Germline V gene data show CDR1 as SGDLS and CDR2 as YYNGEE. J lost 7 bases, V lost 3 bases, and 10 bases had no gene match. Using reference TRBV9 and TRBJ2-2 for the parts outside the CDR3, the full variable domain is DSGVTQTPKHLITATGQRVTLRCSPRSGDLSVYWYQQSLDQGLQFLIQYYNGEERAKGNILERFSAQQFPDLHSELNLSSLELGDSALYFCASSDTRTSGGFGELFFGEGSRLTVL.